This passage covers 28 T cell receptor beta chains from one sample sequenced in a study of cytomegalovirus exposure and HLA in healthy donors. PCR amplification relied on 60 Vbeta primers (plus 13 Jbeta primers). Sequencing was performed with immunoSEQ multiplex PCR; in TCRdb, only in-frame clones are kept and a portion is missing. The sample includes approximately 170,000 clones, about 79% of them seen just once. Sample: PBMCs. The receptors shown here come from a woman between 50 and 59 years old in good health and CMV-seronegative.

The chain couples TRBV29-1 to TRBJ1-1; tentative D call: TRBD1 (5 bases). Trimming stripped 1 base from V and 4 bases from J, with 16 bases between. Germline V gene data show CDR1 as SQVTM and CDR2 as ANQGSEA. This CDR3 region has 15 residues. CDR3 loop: CSVEVGGGLGTEAFF. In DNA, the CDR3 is TGCAGCGTTGAAGTCGGCGGGGGGTTGGGCACTGAAGCTTTCTTT.

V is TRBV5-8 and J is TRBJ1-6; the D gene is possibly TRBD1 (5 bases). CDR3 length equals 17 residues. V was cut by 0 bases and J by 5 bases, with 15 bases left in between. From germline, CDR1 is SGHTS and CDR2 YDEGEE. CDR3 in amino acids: CASSLAVGGGNNSPLHF. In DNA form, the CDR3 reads TGTGCCAGCAGCTTGGCGGTTGGGGGGGGAAATAATTCACCCCTCCACTTT. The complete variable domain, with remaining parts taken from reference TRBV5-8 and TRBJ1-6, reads EAGVTQSPTHLIKTRGQQATLRCSPISGHTSVYWYQQALGLGLQFLLWYDEGEERNRGNFPPRFSGRQFPNYSSELNVNALELEDSALYLCASSLAVGGGNNSPLHFGNGTRLTVT.

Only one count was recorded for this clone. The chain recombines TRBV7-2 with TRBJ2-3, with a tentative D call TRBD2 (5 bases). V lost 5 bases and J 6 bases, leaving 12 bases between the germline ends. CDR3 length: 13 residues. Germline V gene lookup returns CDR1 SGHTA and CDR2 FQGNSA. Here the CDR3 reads CASSDYLGDTQYF. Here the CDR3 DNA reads TGTGCCAGCAGCGACTACCTTGGCGATACGCAGTATTTT.

Here the CDR3 DNA reads TGCGCCAGCAGCCGCGGGACGACGGGGGAGACCCAGTACTTC. It yields the protein CASSRGTTGETQYF. The chain has TRBV5-1 and TRBJ2-5; a weak D match, TRBD2 (6 bases). Trimming removed 4 bases at V and 5 bases at J, with 15 bases between. The CDR3 is made up of 14 amino acids. Germline CDR1 reads SGHRS; CDR2 reads YFSETQ.

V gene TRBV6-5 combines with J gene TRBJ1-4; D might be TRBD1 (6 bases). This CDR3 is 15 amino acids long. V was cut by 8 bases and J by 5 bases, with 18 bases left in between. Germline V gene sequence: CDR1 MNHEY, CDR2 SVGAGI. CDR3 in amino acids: CASGHLQGQNEKLFF. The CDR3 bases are TGTGCCAGCGGCCATTTACAGGGACAAAATGAAAAACTGTTTTTT.

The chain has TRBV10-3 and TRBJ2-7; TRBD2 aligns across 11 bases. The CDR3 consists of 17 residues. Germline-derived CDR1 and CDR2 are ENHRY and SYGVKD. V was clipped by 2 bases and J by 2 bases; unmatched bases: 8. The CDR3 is CAISEESLAGVTYEQYF. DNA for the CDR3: TGTGCCATCAGTGAGGAGTCACTAGCGGGAGTTACCTACGAGCAGTACTTC.

Here the CDR3 DNA reads TGTGCCAGCAGTCCCACTCAGGGACAGGGAAGACAGCCCCAGCATTTT. It encodes CASSPTQGQGRQPQHF. J is TRBJ1-5 and V is TRBV28, with TRBD1 matching 9 bases. V lost 5 bases to trimming and J lost 7 bases; unmatched junction nucleotides: 12. Germline lookup yields CDR1 MDHEN and CDR2 SYDVKM. There are 16 residues in the CDR3.

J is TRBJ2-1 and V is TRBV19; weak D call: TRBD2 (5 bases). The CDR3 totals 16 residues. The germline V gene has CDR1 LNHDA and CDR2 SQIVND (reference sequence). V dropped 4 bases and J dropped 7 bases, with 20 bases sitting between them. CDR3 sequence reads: CASSSEGSPVGNEQFF. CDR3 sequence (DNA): TGTGCCAGTAGTAGCGAGGGTTCGCCCGTTGGGAATGAGCAGTTCTTC.

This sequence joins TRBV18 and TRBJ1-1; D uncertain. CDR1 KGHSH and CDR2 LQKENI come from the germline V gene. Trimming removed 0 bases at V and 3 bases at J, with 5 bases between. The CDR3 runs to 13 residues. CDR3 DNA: TGTGCCAGCTCACCACCTTTAGACACTGAAGCTTTCTTT. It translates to CASSPPLDTEAFF.

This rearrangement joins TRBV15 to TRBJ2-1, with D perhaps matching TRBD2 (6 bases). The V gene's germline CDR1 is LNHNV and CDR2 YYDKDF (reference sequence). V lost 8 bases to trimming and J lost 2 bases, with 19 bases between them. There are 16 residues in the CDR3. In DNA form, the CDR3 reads TGTGCCACCTCGGGTGGGGGGACCGCAACCTACAATGAGCAGTTCTTC. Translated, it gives CATSGGGTATYNEQFF. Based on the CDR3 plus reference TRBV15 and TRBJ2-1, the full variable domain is DAMVIQNPRYQVTQFGKPVTLSCSQTLNHNVMYWYQQKSSQAPKLLFHYYDKDFNNEADTPDNFQSRRPNTSFCFLDIRSPGLGDTAMYLCATSGGGTATYNEQFFGPGTRLTVL.

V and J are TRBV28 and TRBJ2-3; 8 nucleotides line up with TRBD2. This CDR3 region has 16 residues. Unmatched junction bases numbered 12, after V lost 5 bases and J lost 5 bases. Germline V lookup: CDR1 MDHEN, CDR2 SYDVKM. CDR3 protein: CASSTRTSKGGDTQYF. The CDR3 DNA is TGTGCCAGCAGTACCCGGACTAGCAAAGGGGGAGATACGCAGTATTTT.

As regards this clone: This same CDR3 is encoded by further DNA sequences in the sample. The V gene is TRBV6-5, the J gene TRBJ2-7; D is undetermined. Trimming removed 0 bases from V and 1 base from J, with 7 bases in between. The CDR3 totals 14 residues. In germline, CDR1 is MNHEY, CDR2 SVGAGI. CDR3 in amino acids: CASSYSGQSYEQYF. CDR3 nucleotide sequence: TGTGCCAGCAGTTACTCTGGGCAGTCCTACGAGCAGTACTTC.

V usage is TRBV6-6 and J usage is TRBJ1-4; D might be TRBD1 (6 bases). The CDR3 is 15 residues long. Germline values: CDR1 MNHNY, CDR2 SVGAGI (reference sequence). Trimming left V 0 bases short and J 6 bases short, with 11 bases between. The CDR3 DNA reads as TGTGCCAGCAGTTACTCTGGGGGGGGCTATGAAAAACTGTTTTTT. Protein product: CASSYSGGGYEKLFF.

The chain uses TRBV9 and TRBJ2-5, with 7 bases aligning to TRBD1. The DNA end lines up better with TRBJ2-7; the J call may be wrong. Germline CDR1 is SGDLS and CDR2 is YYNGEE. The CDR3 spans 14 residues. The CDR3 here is CASSVGSGGYEQYF. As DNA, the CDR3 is TGTGCCAGCAGCGTAGGTTCAGGGGGCTACGAGCAGTACTTC.

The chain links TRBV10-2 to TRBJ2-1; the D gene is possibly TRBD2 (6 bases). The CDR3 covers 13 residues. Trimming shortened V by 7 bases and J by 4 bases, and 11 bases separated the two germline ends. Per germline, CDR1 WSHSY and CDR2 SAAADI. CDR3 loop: CASKTSTYNEQFF. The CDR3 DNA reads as TGCGCCAGCAAAACTAGCACTTACAATGAGCAGTTCTTC.

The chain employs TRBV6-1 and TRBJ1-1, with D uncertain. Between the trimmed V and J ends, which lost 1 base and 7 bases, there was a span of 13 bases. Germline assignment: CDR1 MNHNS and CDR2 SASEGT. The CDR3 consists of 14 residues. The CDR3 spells CASSEVMTAGEAFF. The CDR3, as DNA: TGTGCCAGCAGTGAAGTTATGACGGCGGGTGAAGCTTTCTTT.

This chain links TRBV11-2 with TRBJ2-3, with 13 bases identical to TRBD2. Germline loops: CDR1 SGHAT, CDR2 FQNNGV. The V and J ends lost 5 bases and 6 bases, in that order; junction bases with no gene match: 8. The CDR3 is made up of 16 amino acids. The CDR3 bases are TGTGCCAGCAGCCCCCCCGGACTAGCGGGAGCCGATACGCAGTATTTT. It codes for CASSPPGLAGADTQYF. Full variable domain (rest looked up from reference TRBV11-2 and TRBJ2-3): EAGVAQSPRYKIIEKRQSVAFWCNPISGHATLYWYQQILGQGPKLLIQFQNNGVVDDSQLPKDRFSAERLKGVDSTLKIQPAKLEDSAVYLCASSPPGLAGADTQYFGPGTRLTVL.

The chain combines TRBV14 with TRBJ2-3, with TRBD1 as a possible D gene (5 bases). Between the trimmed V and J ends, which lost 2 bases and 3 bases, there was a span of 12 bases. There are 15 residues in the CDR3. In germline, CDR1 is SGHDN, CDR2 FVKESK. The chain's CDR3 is CASSQRTPGTDTQYF. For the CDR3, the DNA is TGTGCCAGCAGCCAACGGACACCTGGAACAGATACGCAGTATTTT.

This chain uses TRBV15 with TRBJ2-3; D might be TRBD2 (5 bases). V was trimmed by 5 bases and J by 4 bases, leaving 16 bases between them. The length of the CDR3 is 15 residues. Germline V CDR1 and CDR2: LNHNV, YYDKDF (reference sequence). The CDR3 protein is CATSPRTGEADTQYF. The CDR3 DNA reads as TGTGCCACCAGCCCCCGGACTGGCGAGGCAGATACGCAGTATTTT.

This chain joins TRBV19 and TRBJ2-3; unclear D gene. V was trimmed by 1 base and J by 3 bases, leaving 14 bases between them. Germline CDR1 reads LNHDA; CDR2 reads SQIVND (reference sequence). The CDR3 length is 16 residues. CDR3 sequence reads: CASSIGRGSATDTQYF. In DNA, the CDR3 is TGTGCCAGTAGTATAGGTCGCGGATCGGCGACAGATACGCAGTATTTT.

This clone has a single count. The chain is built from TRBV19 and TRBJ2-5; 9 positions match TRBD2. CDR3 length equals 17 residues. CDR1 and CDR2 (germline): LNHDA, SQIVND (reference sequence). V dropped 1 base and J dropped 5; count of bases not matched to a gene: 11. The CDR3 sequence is CASSIGRGGLLTETQYF. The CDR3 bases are TGTGCCAGTAGTATAGGGCGGGGGGGCCTACTTACGGAGACCCAGTACTTC.

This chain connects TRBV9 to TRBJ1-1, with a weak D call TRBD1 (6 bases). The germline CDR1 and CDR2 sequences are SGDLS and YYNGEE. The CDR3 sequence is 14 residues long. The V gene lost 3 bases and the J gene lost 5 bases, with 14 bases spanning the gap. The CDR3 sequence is CASSGVTGQTEAFF. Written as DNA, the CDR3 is TGTGCCAGCAGCGGGGTTACAGGGCAGACTGAAGCTTTCTTT.

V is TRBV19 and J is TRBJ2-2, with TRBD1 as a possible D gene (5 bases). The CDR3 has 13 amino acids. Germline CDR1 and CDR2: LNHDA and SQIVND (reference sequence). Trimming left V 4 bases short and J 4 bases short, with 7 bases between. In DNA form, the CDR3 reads TGTGCCAGTAGTAGCAGGGTCACCGGGGAGCTGTTTTTT. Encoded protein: CASSSRVTGELFF.

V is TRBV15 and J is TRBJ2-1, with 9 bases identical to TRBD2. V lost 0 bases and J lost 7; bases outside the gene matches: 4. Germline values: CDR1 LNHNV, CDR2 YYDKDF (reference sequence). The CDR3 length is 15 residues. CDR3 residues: CATSRETSGSNEQFF. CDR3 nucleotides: TGTGCCACCAGCAGAGAGACTAGCGGTTCTAATGAGCAGTTCTTC.

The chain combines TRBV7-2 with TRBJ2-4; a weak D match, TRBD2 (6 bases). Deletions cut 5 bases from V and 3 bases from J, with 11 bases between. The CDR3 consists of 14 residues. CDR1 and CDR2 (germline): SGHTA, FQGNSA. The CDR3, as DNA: TGTGCCAGCAGCCCTGGGGGGTTCAAAAACATTCAGTACTTC. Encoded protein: CASSPGGFKNIQYF.

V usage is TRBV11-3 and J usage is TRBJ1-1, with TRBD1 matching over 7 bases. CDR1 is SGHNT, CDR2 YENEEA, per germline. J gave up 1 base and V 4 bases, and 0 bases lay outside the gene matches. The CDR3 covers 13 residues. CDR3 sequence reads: CASSSGGNTEAFF. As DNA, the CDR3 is TGTGCCAGCAGCTCAGGGGGGAACACTGAAGCTTTCTTT. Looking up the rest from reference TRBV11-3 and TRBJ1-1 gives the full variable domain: EAGVVQSPRYKIIEKKQPVAFWCNPISGHNTLYWYLQNLGQGPELLIRYENEEAVDDSQLPKDRFSAERLKGVDSTLKIQPAELGDSAVYLCASSSGGNTEAFFGQGTRLTVV.

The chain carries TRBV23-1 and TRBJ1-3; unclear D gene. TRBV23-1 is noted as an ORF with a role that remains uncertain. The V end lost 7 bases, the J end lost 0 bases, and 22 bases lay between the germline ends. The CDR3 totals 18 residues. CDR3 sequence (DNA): TGCGCCAGCATTGGCCAGGCCTTTGTCCCTCTCTCTGGAAACACCATATATTTT. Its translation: CASIGQAFVPLSGNTIYF.

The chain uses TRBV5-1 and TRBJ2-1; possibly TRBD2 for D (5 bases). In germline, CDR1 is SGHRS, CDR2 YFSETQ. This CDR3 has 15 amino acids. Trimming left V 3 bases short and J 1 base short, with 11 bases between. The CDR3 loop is CASSSGIPSYNEQFF. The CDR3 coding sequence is TGCGCCAGCAGCTCCGGGATTCCTTCCTACAATGAGCAGTTCTTC.